A selection of T cell receptor beta chains follows, all from one sample in a study of blood T cell repertoires in COVID-19. This table comes from immunoSEQ multiplex PCR, and its TCRdb copy is limited to in-frame clones, with some not included. The repertoire consists of 90,000 to 100,000 clones, with about 85% occurring once and the leading ten covering around 12%. Sequencing input: peripheral blood. The origin of the receptors is a human donor in a cohort sampled during active COVID-19. CDR3s include the opening cysteine and the closing phenylalanine or tryptophan. The D gene is left open where the match is weak. Not every row has a clone size; where given, it reads once, few, many or a size class.

d_call	v_call	j_call	clone_size	cdr3_aa	cdr3_nt
.	TRBV2	TRBJ1-5	once	CASSPGADQPQHF	TGTGCCAGCAGCCCTGGGGCGGATCAGCCCCAGCATTTT
TRBD2	TRBV7-3	TRBJ2-5	.	CASSAGLAGGETQYF	TGTGCCAGCAGCGCCGGACTAGCGGGGGGAGAGACCCAGTACTTC
TRBD2	TRBV14	TRBJ2-1	.	CASSPLASGVNNEQFF	TGTGCCAGCAGCCCCTTGGCTAGCGGGGTTAACAATGAGCAGTTCTTC
.	TRBV29-1	TRBJ1-2	.	CSVGGSLSANYGYTF	TGCAGCGTTGGCGGCAGTTTATCAGCTAACTATGGCTACACCTTC
.	TRBV19	TRBJ2-2	.	CASQGGTAATGELFF	TGTGCCAGTCAGGGCGGGACAGCGGCGACCGGGGAGCTGTTTTTT
.	TRBV28	TRBJ1-3	.	CASSRQDLGNTIYF	TGTGCCAGCAGTCGACAGGACCTTGGAAACACCATATATTTT
.	TRBV5-1	TRBJ1-1	.	CASSLRQANTEAFF	TGCGCCAGCAGCCTGCGACAGGCGAACACTGAAGCTTTCTTT
TRBD1	TRBV30	TRBJ1-2	.	CAWSPPDRAYGYTF	TGTGCCTGGAGCCCCCCGGACAGGGCCTATGGCTACACCTTC
.	TRBV7-2	TRBJ1-2	.	CASRFAGQGYGYTF	TGTGCCAGCAGATTCGCTGGGCAGGGCTATGGCTACACCTTC
.	TRBV21-1	TRBJ2-3	few	CASGEREGRPDTQYF	TGTGCCAGCGGTGAGCGGGAGGGCCGCCCAGATACGCAGTATTTT
TRBD1	TRBV9	TRBJ2-1	.	CASNPGQGVEQFF	TGTGCCAGTAATCCGGGACAGGGTGTCGAGCAGTTCTTC
.	TRBV4-3	TRBJ1-6	.	CASSWTREISPLHF	TGCGCCAGCAGCTGGACAAGGGAAATTTCACCCCTCCACTTT
TRBD1	TRBV5-6	TRBJ1-2	many	CASSLQGTRRWGYTF	TGTGCCAGCAGCTTACAGGGGACCCGGCGGTGGGGCTACACCTTC
.	TRBV6-2/TRBV6-3	TRBJ2-2	.	CASSYSRAKNTGELFF	TGTGCCAGCAGTTACTCGAGAGCAAAAAACACCGGGGAGCTGTTTTTT
.	TRBV23-1	TRBJ2-4	.	CASSRGEAKNIQYF	TGCGCCAGCAGTCGCGGGGAGGCCAAAAACATTCAGTACTTC
TRBD2	TRBV11-2	TRBJ2-5	once	CASSLLAGAETQYF	TGTGCCAGCAGCCTACTAGCGGGGGCGGAGACCCAGTACTTC
TRBD2	TRBV4-3	TRBJ2-1	.	CASSQDRPGGRGNEQFF	TGCGCCAGCAGCCAAGATCGTCCGGGGGGGCGTGGGAATGAGCAGTTCTTC
TRBD1	TRBV18	TRBJ1-6	.	CASSPKQGEPYNSPLHF	TGTGCCAGCTCACCCAAACAGGGGGAGCCCTATAATTCACCCCTCCACTTT
TRBD2	TRBV7-3	TRBJ2-1	.	CASSLTSGGAGEQFF	TGTGCCAGCAGCTTAACTAGCGGGGGGGCCGGTGAGCAGTTCTTC
TRBD1	TRBV4-2	TRBJ2-7	once	CASSPLTGTYEQYF	TGTGCCAGCAGCCCCCTGACAGGGACCTACGAGCAGTACTTC
.	TRBV6-2/TRBV6-3	TRBJ2-5	.	CASSYDASRYQETQYF	TGTGCCAGCAGTTACGATGCTAGCCGGTACCAAGAGACCCAGTACTTC
TRBD2	TRBV7-9	TRBJ2-7	.	CASRPSGGETIEQYF	TGTGCCAGCAGGCCTAGCGGGGGGGAAACTATCGAGCAGTACTTC
TRBD1	TRBV6-5	TRBJ2-2	.	CASRMGQGNTGELFF	TGTGCCAGCAGGATGGGACAGGGGAACACCGGGGAGCTGTTTTTT
.	TRBV19	TRBJ1-5	few	CASSTDSGQPQHF	TGTGCCAGTAGTACGGACAGCGGCCAGCCCCAGCATTTT
.	TRBV6-4	TRBJ1-5	.	CASSDSLHLKPPELYSNQPQHF	TGTGCCAGCAGTGACTCCCTCCATTTAAAGCCGCCCGAACTGTATAGCAATCAGCCCCAGCATTTT
.	TRBV19	TRBJ2-7	.	CASSVGPAWEQYF	TGTGCCAGTTCCGTGGGCCCGGCCTGGGAGCAGTACTTC
.	TRBV28	TRBJ1-4	.	CASSFSPEGKLFF	TGTGCCAGCAGTTTTTCGCCGGAGGGAAAACTGTTTTTT
TRBD1	TRBV19	TRBJ2-5	.	CASSAGQGQTQYF	TGTGCCAGTAGTGCTGGACAGGGTCAGACCCAGTACTTC
.	TRBV6-5	TRBJ2-6	.	CASSPPGAGANVLTF	TGTGCCAGCAGCCCCCCCGGAGCTGGGGCCAACGTCCTGACTTTC
.	TRBV5-4	TRBJ1-4	.	CASSKAGVNEKLFF	TGTGCCAGCAGCAAAGCGGGGGTTAATGAAAAACTGTTTTTT
.	TRBV9	TRBJ1-3	.	CASSVGIEVLSGNTIYF	TGTGCCAGCAGCGTCGGAATCGAGGTTCTCTCTGGAAACACCATATATTTT
.	TRBV10-3	TRBJ2-3	.	CAISEGVTGYSTDTQYF	TGTGCCATCAGTGAGGGTGTCACAGGATATAGCACAGATACGCAGTATTTT
.	TRBV9	TRBJ1-1	.	CASSVGAGGSTEAFF	TGTGCCAGCAGCGTAGGGGCGGGAGGTTCCACTGAAGCTTTCTTT
.	TRBV7-2	TRBJ2-5	.	CASSQGRGETQYF	TGTGCCAGCAGCCAGGGGAGGGGGGAGACCCAGTACTTC
.	TRBV14	TRBJ1-4	.	CASSQETSAAANEKLFF	TGTGCCAGCAGCCAAGAAACATCGGCGGCGGCCAATGAAAAACTGTTTTTT
TRBD1	TRBV5-8	TRBJ2-5	.	CASSLGQTGGQETQYF	TGTGCCAGCAGCTTGGGACAGACAGGGGGCCAGGAGACCCAGTACTTC
TRBD1	TRBV7-9	TRBJ1-1	.	CASSSGGTEAFF	TGTGCCAGCAGCTCAGGGGGGACTGAAGCTTTCTTT
TRBD1	TRBV9	TRBJ1-2	.	CASSVKGQGYGYTF	TGTGCCAGCAGCGTAAAGGGACAGGGCTATGGCTACACCTTC
.	TRBV18	TRBJ1-2	.	CASSPPRDSGYGYTF	TGTGCCAGCTCACCACCTCGGGACTCCGGATATGGCTACACCTTC
.	TRBV19	TRBJ2-4	once	CASSSLEAAKNIQYF	TGTGCCAGTAGTTCTCTCGAAGCGGCCAAAAACATTCAGTACTTC
.	TRBV6-5	TRBJ2-3	.	CASSYGTGDTQYF	TGTGCCAGCAGTTACGGGACTGGAGATACGCAGTATTTT
TRBD2	TRBV7-2	TRBJ2-1	.	CASSLVGTSWGNEQFF	TGTGCCAGCAGCTTAGTCGGGACTAGTTGGGGCAATGAGCAGTTCTTC
TRBD2	TRBV7-9	TRBJ2-7	once	CASSSPSGGIYEQYF	TGTGCCAGCAGCTCCCCTAGCGGGGGAATCTACGAGCAGTACTTC
.	TRBV27	TRBJ2-3	.	CASSSPPAFRGTQYF	TGTGCCAGCAGTTCTCCCCCAGCGTTTCGCGGTACGCAGTATTTT
TRBD1	TRBV4-1	TRBJ2-3	.	CASSQEGDSSTDTQYF	TGCGCCAGCAGCCAAGAGGGGGACAGCAGCACAGATACGCAGTATTTT
TRBD2	TRBV7-9	TRBJ2-3	once	CASTPGREGTDTQYF	TGTGCCAGCACCCCAGGGCGGGAGGGCACAGATACGCAGTATTTT
.	TRBV4-1	TRBJ2-2	.	CASSQGVGAATGELFF	TGCGCCAGCAGCCAAGGTGTGGGAGCGGCCACCGGGGAGCTGTTTTTT
TRBD1	TRBV19	TRBJ2-2	.	CASSRPGQGIGELFF	TGTGCCAGTAGTAGGCCGGGACAGGGTATCGGGGAGCTGTTTTTT
TRBD1	TRBV19	TRBJ2-7	.	CASRSQSTGPSYEQYF	TGTGCCAGTAGATCGCAGTCGACAGGGCCATCCTACGAGCAGTACTTC
.	TRBV7-2	TRBJ1-1	.	CASSFNGVGNTEAFF	TGTGCCAGCAGCTTTAACGGGGTGGGGAACACTGAAGCTTTCTTT
.	TRBV5-1	TRBJ1-5	few	CASSPDSLNQPQHF	TGCGCCAGCAGCCCAGACAGCTTGAATCAGCCCCAGCATTTT
.	TRBV28	TRBJ2-5	.	CASSSSGSGETQYF	TGTGCCAGCAGCTCCTCAGGGAGCGGGGAGACCCAGTACTTC
TRBD1	TRBV5-1	TRBJ2-7	.	CASSLVLTGGGEQYF	TGCGCCAGCAGCTTGGTCCTCACAGGGGGTGGCGAGCAGTACTTC
.	TRBV5-5	TRBJ2-7	.	CASSLAAYEQYF	TGTGCCAGCAGCTTGGCTGCCTACGAGCAGTACTTC
.	TRBV5-6	TRBJ2-1	.	CASSLGSLTLREQFF	TGTGCCAGCAGCTTGGGTAGCTTAACTTTAAGGGAGCAGTTCTTC
.	TRBV11-3	TRBJ2-2	.	CASSLDPGGTSGELFF	TGTGCCAGCAGCTTAGATCCAGGAGGCACCTCCGGGGAGCTGTTTTTT
.	TRBV29-1	TRBJ2-1	once	CSVVAGAQEQFF	TGCAGCGTTGTGGCGGGGGCGCAGGAGCAGTTCTTC